Presented here are 7 T cell receptor beta chains from one specimen sequenced in a study of monozygotic twins with inflammatory bowel disease. TCRdb re-called the 5' RACE reads; every CDR3 protein appears as one record, without DNA. Its listing shows 150,000 to 200,000 distinct CDR3 sequences. Specimen: blood. Source of these receptors: a human donor with ulcerative colitis or Crohn's disease, or a healthy co-twin of an affected twin (not recorded which).

CDR3 protein: CASSDLRRGDGYTF. This chain connects TRBV7-2 to TRBJ1-2. This CDR3 region has 14 residues. In germline, CDR1 is SGHTA, CDR2 FQGNSA.

CDR3 sequence reads: CASSQGLGNSPLHF. J is TRBJ1-6 and V is TRBV27. This CDR3 region has 14 residues. The germline V gene encodes CDR1 MNHEY and CDR2 SMNVEV (reference sequence).

This chain connects TRBV6-1 to TRBJ2-1; TCRdb returns TRBD2, unconfirmable since there is no DNA. This CDR3 spans 15 amino acids. Germline lookup yields CDR1 MNHNS and CDR2 SASEGT. The chain's CDR3 is CASRLSGGVYNEQFF.

The rearrangement links TRBV5-6 to TRBJ1-1. Looked up from germline, CDR1 is SGHDT and CDR2 is YYEEEE. The CDR3 consists of 14 residues. The chain's CDR3 is CASSFSGSYAEAFF.

The chain uses TRBV7-8 and TRBJ2-1; the TCRdb D gene call, TRBD2, has no DNA to confirm it. The CDR3 consists of 18 residues. The germline gives CDR1 SGHVS, CDR2 FQNEAQ. The CDR3 region is CASSFFGVAGHRHNEQFF.

V is TRBV20-1 and J is TRBJ2-1; TCRdb selects TRBD2, and the lack of DNA leaves this call unchecked. This CDR3 contains 15 residues. Germline CDR1 and CDR2: DFQATT and SNEGSKA (reference sequence). This CDR3 reads CSAPATSGRSNEQFF.

The chain combines TRBV5-1 with TRBJ2-1. Germline CDR1 SGHRS, CDR2 YFSETQ. The CDR3 runs to 14 residues. The CDR3 loop reads CASSFVDSFNEQFF. The complete variable domain, with remaining parts taken from reference TRBV5-1 and TRBJ2-1, reads KAGVTQTPRYLIKTRGQQVTLSCSPISGHRSVSWYQQTPGQGLQFLFEYFSETQRNKGNFPGRFSGRQFSNSRSEMNVSTLELGDSALYLCASSFVDSFNEQFFGPGTRLTVL.